Following are 20 T cell receptor beta chains from one sample sequenced in a study of blood T cell repertoires in COVID-19. TCRdb's copy holds only in-frame clones and misses some; the assay was immunoSEQ multiplex PCR. The table lists 140,000 to 150,000 clones, approximately 86% of them singletons. Source material: peripheral blood. Source of these receptors: a woman between 45 and 60 years old with acute or convalescent COVID-19.

The gene calls are TRBV19 and TRBJ2-7; 10 bases are a match to TRBD2. The CDR3 is 15 residues long. Germline values: CDR1 LNHDA, CDR2 SQIVND (reference sequence). With V trimmed by 5 bases and J by 2 bases, 6 bases remained unmatched. The CDR3 DNA reads TGTGCCAGTAGTTCTCTAGCGGGGGAGGCCTACGAGCAGTACTTC. It is translated as CASSSLAGEAYEQYF. The whole variable domain, filled in from reference TRBV19 and TRBJ2-7, reads DGGITQSPKYLFRKEGQNVTLSCEQNLNHDAMYWYRQDPGQGLRLIYYSQIVNDFQKGDIAEGYSVSREKKESFPLTVTSAQKNPTAFYLCASSSLAGEAYEQYFGPGTRLTVT.

V usage is TRBV6-5 and J usage is TRBJ2-7, with 13 bases identical to TRBD2. Germline lookup yields CDR1 MNHEY and CDR2 SVGAGI. V shed 10 bases and J 4 bases; nucleotides not matched to a gene: 4. There are 13 residues in the CDR3. CDR3 sequence: CATQTSGRYEQYF. In nucleotides, the CDR3 is TGTGCCACACAGACTAGCGGGAGGTACGAGCAGTACTTC.

This clone has just one count. V usage is TRBV6-6 and J usage is TRBJ1-4, with 7 bases that match TRBD1. CDR1 MNHNY and CDR2 SVGAGI come from the germline V gene (reference sequence). CDR3 size: 14 residues. Trimming at V came to 6 bases and at J to 8 bases, leaving 9 bases not matched to a gene. The CDR3 sequence: CASSDRQGGEKLFF. CDR3 coding DNA: TGTGCCAGCAGCGATCGACAGGGAGGCGAAAAACTGTTTTTT.

This clone has just one count. CDR3 in DNA: TGTGCCAGCAGCACCCCAGCGGGGACGGCAAAGAATGGCTACACCTTC. It specifies CASSTPAGTAKNGYTF. The chain has TRBV9 and TRBJ1-2, with a weak D call TRBD1 (5 bases). From germline, CDR1 is SGDLS and CDR2 YYNGEE. This CDR3 has 16 amino acids. Trimming pared 4 bases from V and 6 bases from J, leaving 22 bases between.

This rearrangement joins TRBV11-2 to TRBJ2-2, with 11 bases fitting TRBD1. V was pared by 5 bases and J by 3 bases, with 5 bases of the junction left unmatched. The germline V gene has CDR1 SGHAT and CDR2 FQNNGV. The CDR3 contains 16 residues. CDR3 nucleotide sequence: TGTGCCAGCAGCCCCGGGACAGGGGGGGACACCGGGGAGCTGTTTTTT. It codes for CASSPGTGGDTGELFF.

The gene calls are TRBV11-1 and TRBJ2-1; TRBD1 aligns across 9 bases. Unmatched junction bases numbered 10, after V lost 6 bases and J lost 7 bases. CDR3 size: 15 residues. Per germline, CDR1 SGHAT and CDR2 FQDESV (reference sequence). CDR3 coding DNA: TGTGCCAGCAGTATTATAGGGACAGGGAGGAATGAGCAGTTCTTC. It yields the protein CASSIIGTGRNEQFF.

The CDR3 DNA reads as TGTGCCACCAGCGATAGCGGGGGGTTCTACGAGCAGTACTTC. This codes for CATSDSGGFYEQYF. The V and J genes are TRBV24-1 and TRBJ2-7; TRBD2 matches 10 bases. Germline-derived CDR1 and CDR2 are KGHDR and SFDVKD. There are 14 residues in the CDR3. V dropped 7 bases and J dropped 3; count of bases not matched to a gene: 5.

The rearrangement links TRBV9 to TRBJ2-3; D call uncertain. Trimming stripped 0 bases from V and 2 bases from J, with 4 bases between. This CDR3 is built from 13 residues. Germline V gene sequence: CDR1 SGDLS, CDR2 YYNGEE. This CDR3 reads CASSVAVTDTQYF. CDR3 nucleotides: TGTGCCAGCAGCGTAGCGGTCACAGATACGCAGTATTTT.

The V call is TRBV30, the J call TRBJ2-7; 10 bases map to TRBD1. The V gene end was trimmed by 3 bases and the J gene end by 2 bases; junction bases not matched to a gene: 7. The germline V gene has CDR1 GTSNPN and CDR2 SVGIG (reference sequence). This CDR3 has 15 amino acids. The DNA for the CDR3 is TGTGCCTGGAGCCTAGGGACAGGGGCCCCCTACGAGCAGTACTTC. Protein product: CAWSLGTGAPYEQYF.

J is TRBJ1-3 and V is TRBV18; no definite D call. The germline V gene has CDR1 KGHSH and CDR2 LQKENI. This CDR3 has 14 amino acids. Between the trimmed V and J ends, which lost 6 bases and 1 base, there was a span of 10 bases. The CDR3 coding sequence is TGTGCCAGCTCCTTACAAGTTTCTGGAAACACCATATATTTT. Its translation is CASSLQVSGNTIYF.

The V and J genes are TRBV2 and TRBJ2-7; the match to TRBD2 covers 11 bases. From germline, CDR1 is SNHLY and CDR2 FYNNEI. This CDR3 is 16 amino acids long. Trimming cost V 5 bases and J 5 bases; bases outside gene matches: 11. Written as DNA, the CDR3 is TGTGCCAGCAGTCCGCACCCTAGCGGGAGGCTCCACGAGCAGTACTTC. Its translation: CASSPHPSGRLHEQYF.

This chain links TRBV24-1 with TRBJ1-2, with 7 bases matching TRBD1. This CDR3 region has 14 residues. Germline CDR1 reads KGHDR; CDR2 reads SFDVKD. V gave up 3 bases and J gave up 8 bases; unmatched junction bases: 8. CDR3 coding DNA: TGTGCCACCAGTGATAACACAGGGGATCGGGGCTACACCTTC. Translated, it gives CATSDNTGDRGYTF.

A few counts support this clone. This chain uses TRBV5-4 with TRBJ1-2; 7 positions match TRBD1. V lost 4 bases and J lost 7; bases outside the gene matches: 4. The germline V gene has CDR1 SGHNT and CDR2 YYREEE (reference sequence). The CDR3 loop spans 12 amino acids. The CDR3 DNA is TGTGCCAGCAGCCAGGGGGGCGTTGGCTACACCTTC. Its protein is CASSQGGVGYTF.

This chain links TRBV3-1 (or the pseudogene TRBV3-2) with TRBJ1-1; TRBD1 matches at 7 bases. The CDR3 contains 17 residues. The germline V gene has CDR1 LGHDT and CDR2 YNNKEL (reference sequence). With V trimmed by 0 bases and J by 2 bases, 9 bases remained unmatched. CDR3 sequence reads: CASSQEGQNMANTEAFF. The CDR3 bases are TGTGCCAGCAGCCAAGAGGGACAGAACATGGCTAACACTGAAGCTTTCTTT.

This chain uses TRBV7-6 with TRBJ2-7; D is ambiguous. There are 11 residues in the CDR3. V was pared by 5 bases and J by 4 bases, with 6 bases between. The germline gives CDR1 SGHVS, CDR2 FNYEAQ. The DNA for the CDR3 is TGTGCCAGCAGCCCCCAGTACGAGCAGTACTTC. It specifies CASSPQYEQYF. The whole variable domain, filled in from reference TRBV7-6 and TRBJ2-7, reads GAGVSQSPRYKVTKRGQDVALRCDPISGHVSLYWYRQALGQGPEFLTYFNYEAQQDKSGLPNDRFSAERPEGSISTLTIQRTEQRDSAMYRCASSPQYEQYFGPGTRLTVT.

The chain is built from TRBV5-6 and TRBJ1-2; TRBD1 matches 7 bases. The CDR3 sequence is 13 residues long. Losses at the gene ends were 5 bases for V and 4 bases for J; bases not matched to a gene: 5. Germline assignment: CDR1 SGHDT and CDR2 YYEEEE. The chain's CDR3 is CASSSGTVYGYTF. CDR3 bases: TGTGCCAGCAGTTCCGGGACAGTCTATGGCTACACCTTC.

The chain has TRBV19 and TRBJ1-1, with unresolved D. V lost 1 base and J lost 1, with 7 bases in between. Germline CDR1 and CDR2: LNHDA and SQIVND (reference sequence). The CDR3 is made up of 14 amino acids. CDR3 sequence (DNA): TGTGCCAGTAGTATAGCCCGGGGGAACACTGAAGCTTTCTTT. Its protein product is CASSIARGNTEAFF.

The chain links TRBV7-8 to TRBJ2-7; unclear D gene. Trimming removed 4 bases at V and 3 bases at J, with 10 bases between. The CDR3 length is 13 residues. In germline, CDR1 is SGHVS, CDR2 FQNEAQ. CDR3 region: CASSSLADYEQYF. The DNA of the CDR3 is TGTGCCAGCAGCTCTCTGGCAGACTACGAGCAGTACTTC.

The J gene is TRBJ1-1, the V gene TRBV5-1; tentative D call: TRBD1 (5 bases). CDR1 and CDR2 from the germline V gene are SGHRS and YFSETQ. V was trimmed by 4 bases and J by 1 base, leaving 14 bases between them. The CDR3 spans 15 residues. The CDR3 region has the DNA TGCGCCAGCAGCCCCATGGGGCAGGGGAACACTGAAGCTTTCTTT. It specifies CASSPMGQGNTEAFF.

This CDR3 is CASRPGLAGMYEQYF. The CDR3 DNA is TGTGCCAGCAGGCCGGGGCTAGCGGGAATGTACGAGCAGTACTTC. The rearrangement uses TRBV25-1 and TRBJ2-7, with TRBD2 matching 9 bases. The J segment lost 4 bases and the V segment lost 6 bases, leaving 10 bases of the junction unmatched. The CDR3 length is 15 residues. Per the germline V gene, CDR1 is MGHDK and CDR2 is SYGVNS.